The entry below describes one TCR beta chain. The sample comes from a study of blood T cell repertoires in COVID-19. CDR3 length equals 13 residues. The V and J ends lost 6 bases and 1 base respectively, with 7 bases between them. CDR1 and CDR2 (germline): MNHEY, SMNVEV (reference sequence). Clones were sequenced by immunoSEQ multiplex PCR, and TCRdb holds only the in-frame ones, with some missing. Here the sample spans hundreds of thousands of clones, 75% to 90% being singletons. The TCR originated in a woman aged 40 to 50 who had recovered from COVID-19. The J gene is TRBJ1-5, the V gene TRBV27; D unclear. Sample: PBMCs or T cells enriched from blood (not recorded which). Written as DNA, the CDR3 is TGTGCCAGCAGGGGAGGGAGCAATCAGCCCCAGCATTTT. Translation: CASRGGSNQPQHF.